These 3 T cell receptor beta chains were all obtained from the same sample, sequenced in a study of beta chain features in type 1 diabetes. Study outcomes and limitations: There was a moderate but significant shortening of TCRB CDR3s in all four CD4+ subsets of Type 1 diabetes patients.

All of the isolated RNA was reverse transcribed, so expressed TCRB transcripts were sequenced. TCRdb's table, derived via immunoSEQ multiplex PCR, lists solely in-frame clones and lacks some. The sample yields around 160,000 clones, just over 8% seen once. Their cognate antigens are unknown. Sample: central memory CD4+ T cells from blood. Every receptor here comes from a woman younger than 35 with type 1 diabetes.

This clone came up a few times. The V gene is TRBV2, the J gene TRBJ1-2; tentatively, D is TRBD1 (6 bases). CDR3 size: 12 residues. Germline loops: CDR1 SNHLY, CDR2 FYNNEI. V dropped 5 bases and J dropped 7 bases, with 11 bases sitting between them. CDR3 nucleotide sequence: TGTGCCAGCAGTCAAGAAGGGGGTGGCTACACCTTC. Amino acid sequence: CASSQEGGGYTF.

A few counts support this clone. The gene calls are TRBV30 and TRBJ2-7, with 13 bases matching TRBD2. Trimming cost V 5 bases and J 4 bases; bases outside gene matches: 5. The CDR3 sequence is 14 residues long. Germline values: CDR1 GTSNPN, CDR2 SVGIG (reference sequence). CDR3 sequence reads: CAWVRTSGSYEQYF. The DNA of the CDR3 is TGTGCCTGGGTTAGGACTAGCGGGAGTTACGAGCAGTACTTC.

This clone was observed a handful of times. V and J are TRBV4-1 and TRBJ2-1; possibly TRBD2 for D (7 bases). The CDR3 has 15 amino acids. V gave up 4 bases and J gave up 3 bases, with 13 bases separating them. Germline CDR1 reads MGHRA; CDR2 reads YSYEKL. CDR3 nucleotide sequence: TGCGCCAGCAGCCCGAGCGGGACAAACTACAATGAGCAGTTCTTC. Its translation: CASSPSGTNYNEQFF.